This T cell receptor beta chain was documented in a study of read filtering for tumor transcriptome and immune sequencing. Study-level information: R-ISS stage counts were 8 or 9 for I, approximately 16 for II, six or seven for III. Per sample, TCR-region reads ranged about 4.05 to 10.27 million by IR-seq, roughly 80 to 1273 by RNA-seq. Transcriptome libraries were built from DNase-treated RNA.

Study results and limitations: Compared with RNA-seq, IR-seq gave much higher clonotype depth and reliability.

This CDR3 is built from 11 residues. Germline values: CDR1 SNHLY, CDR2 FYNNEI. V was cut by 7 bases and J by 9 bases, with 10 bases left in between. The library was built from approximately 400 ng RNA with molecular barcoded adaptors for alpha/delta and beta/gamma chains. MiXCR was run by TCRdb on the reads, yielding one entry per CDR3 protein. Among about 50,000 distinct CDR3 sequences listed, less than 20% were seen once. This clonotype was recorded many times. Its target is unknown. Specimen: a population of CD138-negative cells sorted from bone marrow. J is TRBJ2-1 and V is TRBV2; D gene ambiguous. This clonotype was obtained from a donor at least 40 years old with multiple myeloma. The CDR3, as DNA: TGTGCCAGCAATGGCGCAAGTGAGCAGTTCTTC. Protein: CASNGASEQFF. Variable domain in full (rest from reference TRBV2 and TRBJ2-1): EPEVTQTPSHQVTQMGQEVILRCVPISNHLYFYWYRQILGQKVEFLVSFYNNEISEKSEIFDDQFSVERPDGSNFTLKIRSTKLEDSAMYFCASNGASEQFFGPGTRLTVL.